This is a list of T cell receptor beta chains from one sample in a study of blood T cell repertoires in COVID-19. The repertoire was sequenced with immunoSEQ multiplex PCR; TCRdb's copy has only in-frame clones and lacks some. The data contain more than 13,000 clones, approximately 88% of them singletons. Sequencing used peripheral blood. The receptors shown here come from a woman aged 65 to 85 in a cohort sampled during active or convalescent COVID-19. The CDR3 runs from the conserved cysteine through the conserved F or W. D genes are given only for firm matches. Some rows have no size entry. The others give once, few or many, or a class for an expanded clone.

>NA|TRBJ1-6|TRBV4-3|TRBD1
TGCGCCAGCAGCCCGCAGGGGGTAGGTAATTCACCCCTCCACTTT
CASSPQGVGNSPLHF
>NA|TRBJ2-7|TRBV7-2|TRBD1
TGTGCCAGCAGCTCGGGACAGGGAAACGAGCAGTACTTC
CASSSGQGNEQYF
>once|TRBJ1-4|TRBV7-2|NA
TGTGCCAGCAGCTTAGATGCCGCGGTTCTCGGTGAAAAACTGTTTTTT
CASSLDAAVLGEKLFF
>NA|TRBJ1-3|TRBV14|NA
TGTGCCAGCAGCCAAGACAGGGGTCGGAGAAACACCATATATTTT
CASSQDRGRRNTIYF
>once|TRBJ2-6|TRBV5-4|TRBD1
TGTGCCAGCAGCCCGACAGGGGGTCGCGACAACGTCCTGACTTTC
CASSPTGGRDNVLTF
>few|TRBJ1-1|TRBV7-2|TRBD1
TGTGCCAGCAGCAAAGACAGGGCTGAAGCTTTCTTT
CASSKDRAEAFF
>NA|TRBJ2-5|TRBV7-9|TRBD1
TGTGCCAGCAGCTTATTGACTCGGACAGGGGGCATACCAGAGACCCAGTACTTC
CASSLLTRTGGIPETQYF
>NA|TRBJ1-2|TRBV29-1|NA
TGCAGCGTTGAAGATCAGGAGGGAATCTATGGCTACACCTTC
CSVEDQEGIYGYTF
>few|TRBJ2-1|TRBV7-2|NA
TGTGCCAGCACTTCCCGCCGACACAATTACAATGAGCAGTTCTTC
CASTSRRHNYNEQFF
>NA|TRBJ2-5|TRBV3-1/TRBV3-2|NA
TGTGCCAGCAGCCTCGGGGGACGTGAGACCCAGTACTTC
CASSLGGRETQYF
>NA|TRBJ1-4|TRBV7-9|TRBD1
TGTGCCAGCAGCCCGCCGGACAGGGGAAAAGAAAAACTGTTTTTT
CASSPPDRGKEKLFF
>NA|TRBJ2-1|TRBV11-3|TRBD2
TGTGCCAGCAGTGAGGCGCGGGGGGGAACGGAGCAGTTCTTC
CASSEARGGTEQFF
>NA|TRBJ1-5|TRBV19|NA
TGTGCCAGTAGTCCAAGGGCTTACAGGGAGGGCCAGCCCCAGCATTTT
CASSPRAYREGQPQHF
>NA|TRBJ1-2|TRBV9|NA
TGTGCCAGCAGCGGGAAACCCAGACCGACAGGCGGAACAGAGTTC
CASSGKPRPTGGTEF
>NA|TRBJ2-3|TRBV10-3|NA
TGTGCCATCAGGGAGGCACTCACTTATACGCAGTATTTT
CAIREALTYTQYF
>NA|TRBJ1-2|TRBV7-9|TRBD1
TGTGCCAGCAGCTTAGTGACAGGGGTTGGGAATGGCTACACCTTC
CASSLVTGVGNGYTF
>NA|TRBJ1-1|TRBV28|TRBD1
TGTGCCAGCAGTTTATCAGGGGGAACTGAAGCTTTCTTT
CASSLSGGTEAFF
>NA|TRBJ1-6|TRBV2|TRBD1
TGTGCCAGCAGTACGACAGGGTTTAATTCACCCCTCCACTTT
CASSTTGFNSPLHF
>once|TRBJ1-5|TRBV19|NA
TGTGCCAGTACCTTAACCGGGGGTAGCAATCAGCCCCAGCATTTT
CASTLTGGSNQPQHF
>NA|TRBJ2-1|TRBV27|TRBD2
TGTGCCAGCAGGGGAATGTACCGGGACTACGACAATGAGCAGTTCTTC
CASRGMYRDYDNEQFF
>NA|TRBJ2-5|TRBV5-6|TRBD1
TGTGCCAGCAGCTTACCAGGGGGCCAAGAGACCCAGTACTTC
CASSLPGGQETQYF
>medium-sized|TRBJ1-3|TRBV3-1/TRBV3-2|NA
TGTGCCAGCAGCCTACAAAGGGGGTCTGGAAACACCATATATTTT
CASSLQRGSGNTIYF
>few|TRBJ1-6|TRBV6-5|NA
TGTGCCAGCAGTAGTAGCTCCTATAATTCACCCCTCCACTTT
CASSSSSYNSPLHF
>NA|TRBJ2-3|TRBV7-8|NA
TGTGCCAGCAGCTTAGAACCACGGAGCACAGATACGCAGTATTTT
CASSLEPRSTDTQYF
>NA|TRBJ2-7|TRBV5-1|TRBD1
TGCGCCAGCAGCTTGCGACAGGGGCAGTACGAGCAGTACTTC
CASSLRQGQYEQYF
>once|TRBJ1-2|TRBV2|TRBD1
TGTGCCAGCAGTTGGGACAGTAGGTACTATGGCTACACCTTC
CASSWDSRYYGYTF
>NA|TRBJ2-2|TRBV7-7|TRBD1
TGTGCCAGCAGCGCCGCCCAGGGGGCCGGGGAGCTGTTTTTT
CASSAAQGAGELFF
>NA|TRBJ1-3|TRBV4-3|TRBD1
TGCGCCAGCAGCCGTCAGACAGGGGGCTCTGGAAACACCATATATTTT
CASSRQTGGSGNTIYF
>NA|TRBJ2-7|TRBV11-2|TRBD2
TGTGCCAGCAGCCTTTGGGGTGGCGGGGGGTACGAGCAGTACTTC
CASSLWGGGGYEQYF
>NA|TRBJ2-1|TRBV10-3|TRBD1
TGTGCCATCAGCGCTGGACAGGGTAGTTACAATGAGCAGTTCTTC
CAISAGQGSYNEQFF
>NA|TRBJ2-5|TRBV7-2|NA
TGTGCCAGCAGCTTACAGCAGGCGCAAGAGACCCAGTACTTC
CASSLQQAQETQYF
>NA|TRBJ2-7|TRBV7-8|TRBD1
TGTGCCAGCAGCTACTTACCGGGACAGTCCTACGAGCAGTACTTC
CASSYLPGQSYEQYF
>NA|TRBJ2-3|TRBV7-3|NA
TGTGCCAGCAGCTTAGGGTCGGGGGTTACGCAGTATTTT
CASSLGSGVTQYF
>NA|TRBJ1-1|TRBV2|NA
TGTGCCATCAGGAGGGACATGAACACTGAAGCTTTCTTT
CAIRRDMNTEAFF
>NA|TRBJ2-5|TRBV10-3|NA
TGTGCCATCAGTGCCGGGGAGGAAGAGACCCAGTACTTC
CAISAGEEETQYF
>NA|TRBJ2-7|TRBV28|TRBD1
TGTGCCAGCAGTGCCGGGACAGGCTTTACCTACGAGCAGTACTTC
CASSAGTGFTYEQYF
>NA|TRBJ2-7|TRBV2|TRBD1
TGTGCCAGCAGTGAGAGACAGGGCTACGAGCAGTACTTC
CASSERQGYEQYF
>NA|TRBJ2-7|TRBV29-1|TRBD1
TGCAGCGTTGAAGACGCCGGGACAGACCCCTACGAGCAGTACTTC
CSVEDAGTDPYEQYF
>NA|TRBJ1-6|TRBV14|TRBD1
TGTGCCAGCAGCCTTACGGGACAGGGCCCGTCACCCCTCCACTTT
CASSLTGQGPSPLHF
>once|TRBJ2-1|TRBV2|NA
TGTGCCAGCATCCCTAGCTTACCCAATGAGCAGTTCTTC
CASIPSLPNEQFF
>once|TRBJ2-1|TRBV2|TRBD1
TGTGCCAGCAGTCCCGGGACAGGGGTTAATGAGCAGTTCTTC
CASSPGTGVNEQFF
>NA|TRBJ1-1|TRBV28|TRBD1
TGTGCCAGTCGTAGGACAGGGGGCGAGGACACTGAAGCTTTCTTT
CASRRTGGEDTEAFF
>once|TRBJ2-4|TRBV2|TRBD2
TGTGCCAGCAGTGAAAGCGGGAGGAGGAACATTCAGTACTTC
CASSESGRRNIQYF
>NA|TRBJ1-4|TRBV28|NA
TGTGCCAGCAGTTTGGGGGGGCTGCGTGAAAAACTGTTTTTT
CASSLGGLREKLFF
>NA|TRBJ1-5|TRBV3-1/TRBV3-2|NA
TGTGCCAGCAGCCTGGACATCGGCAATCAGCCCCAGCATTTT
CASSLDIGNQPQHF
>NA|TRBJ1-2|TRBV24-1|NA
TGTGCCACCAGTGATTTAGTCAGAAACTATGGCTACACCTTC
CATSDLVRNYGYTF
>NA|TRBJ1-2|TRBV9|NA
TGTGCCAGCAGCGTAGGACTTGGAAATACTAACTATGGCTACACCTTC
CASSVGLGNTNYGYTF
>NA|TRBJ1-3|TRBV7-8|TRBD1
TGTGCCAGCAGCGGACAGGGGTCTGGAAACACCATATATTTT
CASSGQGSGNTIYF
>NA|TRBJ1-4|TRBV5-8|TRBD1
TGTGCCAGCAGCGCCCGGGACAGAGGGAATGAAAAACTGTTTTTT
CASSARDRGNEKLFF
>once|TRBJ2-3|TRBV29-1|TRBD2
TGCAGCCTTTGCATAGCGGGGGGATCAACAGATACGCAGTATTTT
CSLCIAGGSTDTQYF
>NA|TRBJ1-2|TRBV6-5|NA
TGTGCCAGCAGTTACTCGCAGAGACATAACTATGGCTACACCTTC
CASSYSQRHNYGYTF
>NA|TRBJ2-5|TRBV25-1|NA
TGTGCCAGCAGTGAATATCTTGAGACAGGCCAAGAGACCCAGTACTTC
CASSEYLETGQETQYF
>NA|TRBJ1-3|TRBV4-1|NA
TGCGCCAGCAGCCAAGTAGGTGGTCAGGGCACCATATATTTT
CASSQVGGQGTIYF
>NA|TRBJ1-1|TRBV5-4|NA
TGTGCCAGCAGCTTGGTTGGGGGCGCGAACACTGAAGCTTTCTTT
CASSLVGGANTEAFF